Listed below are T cell receptor beta chains from one sample, sequenced in a study of T cell repertoires in cytomegalovirus infection. Each CDR3 protein is one row after TCRdb ran MiXCR on the reads. The sample shows fewer than 900,000 distinct CDR3 sequences, just under 30% of them seen only once. These receptors are not linked to any known antigen. The starting material was cultured CD8+ T cells from PBMCs, obtained from culture after CMV antigen stimulation. These receptors were collected from a human donor in good health (CMV status not recorded). Some clones in this sample may be carry-over from other donors' samples. CDR3s include the opening cysteine and the closing phenylalanine or tryptophan. Each record gives: V gene, J gene, clone size, D gene, CDR3 DNA, CDR3 protein. A D gene is named only where the DNA matches it firmly. Expanded clones get a size class; other rows say once, few or many, or leave the size out.

V: TRBV7-6; J: TRBJ2-1; size: few; D: -; DNA: TGTGCCAGCAGCTTAACCGAACAGGCGCATGAGCAGTTCTTC; CDR3: CASSLTEQAHEQFF
V: TRBV11-2; J: TRBJ1-1; size: few; D: -; DNA: TGCGCCAGCAGCTTGGTGGGGCAGGCGAACACTGAAGCTTTCTTT; CDR3: CASSLVGQANTEAFF
V: TRBV10-3; J: TRBJ2-7; size: -; D: -; DNA: TGTGCCATCATGGGCCGGTTTTCAGGGGACGAGAAATACGAGCAGTACTTC; CDR3: CAIMGRFSGDEKYEQYF
V: TRBV5-1; J: TRBJ2-1; size: -; D: -; DNA: TGCGCCAGCAGCCACCGGGACCCCCGAGTGGATGAGCAGTTCTTC; CDR3: CASSHRDPRVDEQFF
V: TRBV7-3; J: TRBJ2-2; size: few; D: TRBD1; DNA: TGTGCCAGCAGCTTAATCAGGGGGCGGAACACCGGGGAGCTGTTTTTT; CDR3: CASSLIRGRNTGELFF
V: TRBV5-1; J: TRBJ2-1; size: few; D: -; DNA: TGCGCCAGCAGCTTGGCCCCTGAGGGGGAGCAGTTCTTC; CDR3: CASSLAPEGEQFF
V: TRBV27; J: TRBJ2-3; size: many; D: -; DNA: TGTGCCAGCAGTTTACCAGGGGCGTTCGGAGATACGCAGTATTTT; CDR3: CASSLPGAFGDTQYF
V: TRBV5-1; J: TRBJ1-1; size: few; D: -; DNA: TGCGCCAGCAGCAGTCCAGGGGAGACTGAAGCTTTCTTT; CDR3: CASSSPGETEAFF
V: TRBV7-6; J: TRBJ2-7; size: many; D: -; DNA: TGTGCCAGCAGCCCACCCTCACTCGGGCCCCTACGCGAGCAGTACTTC; CDR3: CASSPPSLGPLREQYF
V: TRBV7-9; J: TRBJ1-5; size: -; D: -; DNA: TGTGCCAGCAGCTTAGGACTGCGCCCCGGGTCACCCCAGCATTTT; CDR3: CASSLGLRPGSPQHF
V: TRBV27; J: TRBJ2-5; size: few; D: TRBD1; DNA: TGTGCCAGCAGTTCACAGGGGTGGGGAGAGACCCAGTACTTC; CDR3: CASSSQGWGETQYF
V: TRBV7-9; J: TRBJ2-4; size: -; D: -; DNA: TGTGCCAGCAGCCGAAACCCAGGGGTAACAGCCAAAAACATTCAGTACTTC; CDR3: CASSRNPGVTAKNIQYF
V: TRBV10-1; J: TRBJ2-4; size: -; D: TRBD2; DNA: TGCGCCAGCAGCCCTGACCAGCGGGGGGACAAAAACATTCAGTACTTC; CDR3: CASSPDQRGDKNIQYF
V: TRBV6-5; J: TRBJ1-6; size: few; D: -; DNA: TGTGCCAGCAGTTACGATGGCAACTATAATTCACCCCTCCACTTT; CDR3: CASSYDGNYNSPLHF
V: TRBV4-1; J: TRBJ1-5; size: few; D: -; DNA: TGCGCCAGCAGCCACGATGACAGGTACCATCAGCCCCAGCATTTT; CDR3: CASSHDDRYHQPQHF
V: TRBV7-4; J: TRBJ1-2; size: -; D: -; DNA: TGTGTCAGCGGCCCGGCCGGGACTACGCAGGGCTACACCTTC; CDR3: CVSGPAGTTQGYTF
V: TRBV28; J: TRBJ1-2; size: once; D: -; DNA: TGTGCCAGCAGTTTTAAGGGGCTCTATGGCTACACCTTC; CDR3: CASSFKGLYGYTF
V: TRBV14; J: TRBJ2-7; size: -; D: TRBD1; DNA: TGTGCCAGCAGCCATCCTAGGACAGGGATCTACGAGCAGTACTTC; CDR3: CASSHPRTGIYEQYF
V: TRBV5-5; J: TRBJ1-5; size: few; D: TRBD1; DNA: TGTGCCAGCAGCGTGACAGGGGATAGCAATCAGCCCCAGCATTTT; CDR3: CASSVTGDSNQPQHF
V: TRBV27; J: TRBJ2-1; size: -; D: -; DNA: TGTGCCAGCAGTTTTGCAGGACCTATTACCTACAATGAGCAGTTCTTC; CDR3: CASSFAGPITYNEQFF
V: TRBV6-1; J: TRBJ1-1; size: few; D: -; DNA: TGTGCCAGCAGTGAAGGAACGCTGAACACTGAAGCTTTCTTT; CDR3: CASSEGTLNTEAFF
V: TRBV5-6; J: TRBJ1-6; size: few; D: -; DNA: TGTGCCAGCAGCTTACGAACTCCCAGGTTTAATTCACCCCTCCACTTT; CDR3: CASSLRTPRFNSPLHF
V: TRBV20-1; J: TRBJ1-1; size: -; D: -; DNA: TGCAGTGTCTATTATTTTGGCCCCGAAGCTTTCTTT; CDR3: CSVYYFGPEAFF
V: TRBV6-5; J: TRBJ2-1; size: -; D: TRBD1; DNA: TGTGCCAGCAGTCCTGGGCAGGGGGTCTCCTACAATGAGCAGTTCTTC; CDR3: CASSPGQGVSYNEQFF
V: TRBV19; J: TRBJ1-5; size: -; D: TRBD1; DNA: TGTGCCAGTAGTATCACGCCGGGACAGGGGGCAGATCAGCCCCAGCATTTT; CDR3: CASSITPGQGADQPQHF
V: TRBV6-5; J: TRBJ1-1; size: -; D: -; DNA: TGTGCCAGCAGTTCCCCCGGACTTGACGCTTTCTTT; CDR3: CASSSPGLDAFF
V: TRBV6-5; J: TRBJ1-1; size: -; D: TRBD1; DNA: TGTGCCAGCAGTTCAACGACCGGGACAGGGCTCGCTGAAGCTTTCTTT; CDR3: CASSSTTGTGLAEAFF
V: TRBV12-3/TRBV12-4; J: TRBJ1-5; size: few; D: TRBD1; DNA: TGTGCCAGCAGTCCAGGGGGCGCGTTCCAGCCCCAGCATTTT; CDR3: CASSPGGAFQPQHF
V: TRBV28; J: TRBJ1-5; size: few; D: -; DNA: TGTGCCAGCAGTTTCCGGGACGGCCCTAGGTGGCCCCAGCATTTT; CDR3: CASSFRDGPRWPQHF
V: TRBV12-3/TRBV12-4; J: TRBJ1-6; size: -; D: -; DNA: TGTGCCAGCAGTTCGGGGTCCAGCTCCTATAATTCACCCCTCCACTTT; CDR3: CASSSGSSSYNSPLHF
V: TRBV20-1; J: TRBJ1-5; size: once; D: TRBD1; DNA: TGCAGTGCGAGAGAGAACAGGGGGCGTCAGCCCCAGCATTTT; CDR3: CSARENRGRQPQHF
V: TRBV12-5; J: TRBJ1-6; size: few; D: -; DNA: TGTGCTAGTGGTTTGGTATTAACGATTCCAGATTCACCCCTCCACTTT; CDR3: CASGLVLTIPDSPLHF
V: TRBV29-1; J: TRBJ2-3; size: -; D: -; DNA: TGCAGCGTTGAATCGGTAACTTACGACTTCACAGATACGCAGTATTTT; CDR3: CSVESVTYDFTDTQYF
V: TRBV6-6; J: TRBJ1-4; size: -; D: -; DNA: TGTGCCAGCAGAAACGGGGGGATGGGCGAAAAACTGTTTTTT; CDR3: CASRNGGMGEKLFF
V: TRBV6-5; J: TRBJ1-1; size: -; D: TRBD1; DNA: TGTGCCAGCATCGATGACAGGGGGACGAACACTGAAGCTTTCTTT; CDR3: CASIDDRGTNTEAFF
V: TRBV7-3; J: TRBJ2-5; size: -; D: -; DNA: TGTGCCAGCAGCTTAGGTCCAGGCCAAGCAGCGACCCAGTACTTC; CDR3: CASSLGPGQAATQYF
V: TRBV7-8; J: TRBJ2-5; size: -; D: TRBD2; DNA: TGTGCCAGCAGCTTAGGGGGGGGTTTAGAGACCCAGTACTTC; CDR3: CASSLGGGLETQYF
V: TRBV7-8; J: TRBJ2-1; size: -; D: TRBD2; DNA: TGTGCCAGTCCGCCGGGGGGGGACCTCACTGAGCAGTTCTTC; CDR3: CASPPGGDLTEQFF
V: TRBV7-9; J: TRBJ1-2; size: few; D: -; DNA: TGTGCCAGCAGCTCTCCAATTAACTATGGCTACACCTTC; CDR3: CASSSPINYGYTF
V: TRBV27; J: TRBJ2-7; size: -; D: -; DNA: TGTGCCAGCAGTCAAACTAGCTCCCAGGCCGAGCAGTACTTC; CDR3: CASSQTSSQAEQYF
V: TRBV27; J: TRBJ1-2; size: few; D: -; DNA: TGTGCCAGCGGCCCTGTACGGAGTGGCTACACCTTC; CDR3: CASGPVRSGYTF
V: TRBV29-1; J: TRBJ2-3; size: -; D: -; DNA: TGCAGCGCTTATTACGGGACCGAGGAACGTGGAGATACGCAGTATTTT; CDR3: CSAYYGTEERGDTQYF
V: TRBV19; J: TRBJ1-5; size: few; D: -; DNA: TGTGCCAGTAGTATGAGTCCCGTTCCCCAGCATTTT; CDR3: CASSMSPVPQHF
V: TRBV6-5; J: TRBJ2-2; size: many; D: -; DNA: TGTGCAACCGGGACGGGGGGCGCCGGGGAGCTGTTTTTT; CDR3: CATGTGGAGELFF
V: TRBV6-6; J: TRBJ2-5; size: few; D: TRBD2; DNA: TGTGCCAGCAGGCGACTAGCTAACCAAGAGACCCAGTACTTC; CDR3: CASRRLANQETQYF
V: TRBV7-3; J: TRBJ2-7; size: -; D: -; DNA: TGTGCCAGCAGCTTACCGGGCGCCCACGAGCAGTACTTC; CDR3: CASSLPGAHEQYF
V: TRBV6-1; J: TRBJ1-2; size: -; D: -; DNA: TGTGCCAGCAGGGGGTCAGATATTAACTATGGCTACACCTTC; CDR3: CASRGSDINYGYTF
V: TRBV20-1; J: TRBJ1-3; size: few; D: -; DNA: TGCAGTGCTAGAGATGGGGTGCAGGGGCGTCGAAACACCATATATTTT; CDR3: CSARDGVQGRRNTIYF
V: TRBV19; J: TRBJ1-5; size: -; D: -; DNA: TGTGCCAGTAGTACACAGGGTTCTTGGCAGCCCCAGCATTTT; CDR3: CASSTQGSWQPQHF
V: TRBV4-1; J: TRBJ2-7; size: few; D: TRBD1; DNA: TGCGCCAGCAGCCAAGGTGGGACAGGTTCCTACGAGCAGTACTTC; CDR3: CASSQGGTGSYEQYF
V: TRBV6-1; J: TRBJ1-2; size: few; D: TRBD1; DNA: TGTGCCACCAGGGGGCTCGGCTACACCTTC; CDR3: CATRGLGYTF
V: TRBV2; J: TRBJ2-2; size: few; D: -; DNA: TGTGCCACCTCTTCGTCAGGACCCAACACCGGGGAGCTGTTTTTT; CDR3: CATSSSGPNTGELFF
V: TRBV7-6; J: TRBJ1-2; size: -; D: -; DNA: TGTGCCAGCAGCCTACAGGGAAATAATGGCTACACCTTC; CDR3: CASSLQGNNGYTF
V: TRBV7-8; J: TRBJ2-5; size: many; D: TRBD2; DNA: TGTGCCAGCAGCACCCTTAGCGGGCCGTACCAAGAGACCCAGTACTTC; CDR3: CASSTLSGPYQETQYF
V: TRBV19; J: TRBJ2-1; size: few; D: TRBD1; DNA: TGTGCCAGTACCGGGACAGGGGCCAACAATGAGCAGTTCTTC; CDR3: CASTGTGANNEQFF
V: TRBV12-3/TRBV12-4; J: TRBJ2-1; size: few; D: -; DNA: TGTGCCAGCAGTTTATACAGGATTGACAATGAGCAGTTCTTC; CDR3: CASSLYRIDNEQFF
V: TRBV20-1; J: TRBJ1-2; size: -; D: -; DNA: TGCAGTGCTAGAGATGCCCGGGACCACTATGGCTACACCTTC; CDR3: CSARDARDHYGYTF